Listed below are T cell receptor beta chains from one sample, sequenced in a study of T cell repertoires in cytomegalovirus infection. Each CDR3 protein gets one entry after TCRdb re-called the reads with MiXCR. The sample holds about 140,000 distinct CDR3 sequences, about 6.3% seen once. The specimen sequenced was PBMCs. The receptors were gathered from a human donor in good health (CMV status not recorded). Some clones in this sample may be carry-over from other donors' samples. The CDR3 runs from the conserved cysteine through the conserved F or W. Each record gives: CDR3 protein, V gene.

CDR3: CASSIRTGGTGELFF; V: TRBV5-4
CDR3: CASSYPQLYGYTF; V: TRBV6-6
CDR3: CASSLSRNTEAFF; V: TRBV27
CDR3: CASSFSGVPSYEQYF; V: TRBV7-8
CDR3: CASSPGVGNEAFF; V: TRBV7-2
CDR3: CASSIGRGSSYNEQFF; V: TRBV19
CDR3: CASSSRDLAKNIQYF; V: TRBV5-1
CDR3: CASSLNANEQFF; V: TRBV7-9
CDR3: CASSLGGTGIAEAFF; V: TRBV7-2
CDR3: CSAYTSGNWYNEQFF; V: TRBV20-1
CDR3: CSAVSGIYNEQFF; V: TRBV20-1
CDR3: CASSQNRAWENTIYF; V: TRBV23-1
CDR3: CASSFNTDTQYF; V: TRBV27
CDR3: CASSFGAPGQGMRGYF; V: TRBV28
CDR3: CSAYTVAGGTYNEQFF; V: TRBV20-1
CDR3: CSASLQIQRDYGYTF; V: TRBV20-1
CDR3: CASPGGILNEHTEAFF; V: TRBV7-9
CDR3: CASSRTGGEIQYF; V: TRBV5-6
CDR3: CASSLPSGGGGTDTQYF; V: TRBV11-1
CDR3: CASSERRDTNYGYTF; V: TRBV6-1
CDR3: CASSQWGSGGSDTQYF; V: TRBV19
CDR3: CASSYGRGGTQYF; V: TRBV6-2/TRBV6-3
CDR3: CASSLEAIQETQYF; V: TRBV7-8
CDR3: CASYSGDLNTEAFF; V: TRBV28
CDR3: CASSEEDVRRDEQFF; V: TRBV6-1
CDR3: CASSVGHRENTEAFF; V: TRBV9
CDR3: CSADRLMNTEAFF; V: TRBV29-1
CDR3: CASSLFGTGGETQYF; V: TRBV7-9
CDR3: CASSLLAGGPPGDEQFF; V: TRBV7-8
CDR3: CASSRTSADSPLHF; V: TRBV6-1
CDR3: CASRGLAYNEQFF; V: TRBV2
CDR3: CASSLGTSGGYQETQYF; V: TRBV7-6
CDR3: CASSYGGGGSTEAFF; V: TRBV6-2/TRBV6-3
CDR3: CASSDRTRTYEQYF; V: TRBV19
CDR3: CASSITFNNEQFF; V: TRBV6-2/TRBV6-3
CDR3: CSAPRPGLANTGELFF; V: TRBV20-1
CDR3: CASRGLAGIKTQYF; V: TRBV6-2/TRBV6-3
CDR3: CASSPRLSDTQYF; V: TRBV27
CDR3: CSADFPTATNEKLFF; V: TRBV20-1
CDR3: CATRTSGDLGYNEQFF; V: TRBV6-1
CDR3: CASSGGRNTGELFF; V: TRBV19
CDR3: CASSFQLAGRETQYF; V: TRBV7-8
CDR3: CASSLVGTGTGETQYF; V: TRBV11-2
CDR3: CSASPGTGTYGYTF; V: TRBV20-1
CDR3: CASSARRRGNEQFF; V: TRBV27
CDR3: CASSEGRPSTDTQYF; V: TRBV2
CDR3: CASSPIAGGLNNEQFF; V: TRBV28
CDR3: CSAGTGAGNTIYF; V: TRBV20-1
CDR3: CASSLAAGNGYTF; V: TRBV7-9
CDR3: CASSQDFSGGVRYNEQFF; V: TRBV14
CDR3: CASAGEVYGYTF; V: TRBV19
CDR3: CSARGQGSGQPQHF; V: TRBV20-1
CDR3: CASSDERVPGQPQHF; V: TRBV25-1